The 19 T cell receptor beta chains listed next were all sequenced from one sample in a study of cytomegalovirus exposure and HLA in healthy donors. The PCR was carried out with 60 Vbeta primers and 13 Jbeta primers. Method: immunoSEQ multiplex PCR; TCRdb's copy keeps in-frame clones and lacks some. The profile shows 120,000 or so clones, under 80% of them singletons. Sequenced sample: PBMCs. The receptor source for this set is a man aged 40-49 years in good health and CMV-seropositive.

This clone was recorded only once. CDR3: CASSPQWNTDDEQFF. The CDR3 DNA reads as TGTGCCAGTAGTCCCCAGTGGAATACAGACGATGAGCAGTTCTTC. This sequence joins TRBV19 and TRBJ2-1; no firm D call. The germline CDR1 and CDR2 sequences are LNHDA and SQIVND (reference sequence). The CDR3 is 15 amino acids. The V gene lost 5 bases and the J gene lost 8 bases, with 19 bases spanning the gap.

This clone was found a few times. The CDR3 reads CASSSTGYYGYTF. In DNA, the CDR3 is TGTGCCAGCAGTTCCACAGGGTACTATGGCTACACCTTC. The chain employs TRBV6-1 and TRBJ1-2; a weak D match, TRBD1 (6 bases). This CDR3 spans 13 amino acids. CDR1 is MNHNS and CDR2 is SASEGT in the germline V gene. V lost 5 bases and J 3 bases, leaving 10 bases between the germline ends.

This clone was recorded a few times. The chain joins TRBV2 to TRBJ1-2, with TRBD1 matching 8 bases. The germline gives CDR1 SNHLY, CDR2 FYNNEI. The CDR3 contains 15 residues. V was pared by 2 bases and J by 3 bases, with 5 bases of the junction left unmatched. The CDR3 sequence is CASSEPGTGYYGYTF. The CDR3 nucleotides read TGTGCCAGCAGTGAACCCGGGACAGGCTACTATGGCTACACCTTC.

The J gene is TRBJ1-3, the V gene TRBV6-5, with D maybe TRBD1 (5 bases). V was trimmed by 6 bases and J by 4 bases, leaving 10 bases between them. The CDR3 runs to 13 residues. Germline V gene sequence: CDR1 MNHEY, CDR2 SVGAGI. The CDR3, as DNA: TGTGCCAGCAGATCAGGGAAAGGAAACACCATATATTTT. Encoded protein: CASRSGKGNTIYF.

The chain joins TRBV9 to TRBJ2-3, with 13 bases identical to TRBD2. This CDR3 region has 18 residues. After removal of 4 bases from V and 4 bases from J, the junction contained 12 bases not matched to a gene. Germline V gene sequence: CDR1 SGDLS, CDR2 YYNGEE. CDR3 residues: CASSPRTSGRAYPDTQYF. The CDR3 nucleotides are TGTGCCAGCAGCCCCCGCACTAGCGGGAGGGCCTATCCAGATACGCAGTATTTT.

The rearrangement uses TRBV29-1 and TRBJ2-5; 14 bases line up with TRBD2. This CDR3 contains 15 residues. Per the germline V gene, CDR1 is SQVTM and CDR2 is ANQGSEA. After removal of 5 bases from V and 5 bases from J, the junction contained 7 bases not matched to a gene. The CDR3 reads CSVLGLAGVEETQYF. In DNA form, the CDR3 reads TGCAGCGTTTTGGGACTAGCGGGAGTGGAGGAGACCCAGTACTTC.

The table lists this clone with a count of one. DNA of the CDR3: TGCGCCAGCAGCCAAGATCGCCAGGTTTTAGGCTATGGCTACACCTTC. It yields the protein CASSQDRQVLGYGYTF. The chain combines TRBV4-1 with TRBJ1-2; D is undetermined. Trimming removed 0 bases from V and 4 bases from J, with 15 bases in between. The CDR3 has 16 residues. Germline CDR1 reads MGHRA; CDR2 reads YSYEKL.

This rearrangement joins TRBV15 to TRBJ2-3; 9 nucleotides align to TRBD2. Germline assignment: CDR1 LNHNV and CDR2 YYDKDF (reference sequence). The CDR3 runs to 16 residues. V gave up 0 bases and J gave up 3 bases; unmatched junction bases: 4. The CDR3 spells CATSRDGSGRTDTQYF. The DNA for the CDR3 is TGTGCCACCAGCAGAGATGGAAGCGGGAGGACAGATACGCAGTATTTT.

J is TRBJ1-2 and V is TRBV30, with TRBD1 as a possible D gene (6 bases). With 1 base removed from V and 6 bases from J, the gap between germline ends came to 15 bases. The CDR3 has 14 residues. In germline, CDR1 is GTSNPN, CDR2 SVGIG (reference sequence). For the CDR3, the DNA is TGTGCCTGGAGTGGGGCGGGGGGCTCTCATGGCTACACCTTC. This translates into CAWSGAGGSHGYTF.

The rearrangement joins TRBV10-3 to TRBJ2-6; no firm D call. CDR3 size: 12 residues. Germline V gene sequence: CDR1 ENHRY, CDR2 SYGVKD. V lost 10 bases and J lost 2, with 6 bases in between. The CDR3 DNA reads TGTGCCACCGCGCCTGGGGCCAACGTCCTGACTTTC. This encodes CATAPGANVLTF.

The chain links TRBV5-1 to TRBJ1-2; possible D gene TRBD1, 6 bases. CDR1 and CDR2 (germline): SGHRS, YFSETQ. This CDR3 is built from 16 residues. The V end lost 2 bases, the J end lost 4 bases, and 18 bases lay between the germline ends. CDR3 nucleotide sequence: TGCGCCAGCAGCTTAGGCCTTGGCGGGGGCTTCTATGGCTACACCTTC. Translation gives CASSLGLGGGFYGYTF.

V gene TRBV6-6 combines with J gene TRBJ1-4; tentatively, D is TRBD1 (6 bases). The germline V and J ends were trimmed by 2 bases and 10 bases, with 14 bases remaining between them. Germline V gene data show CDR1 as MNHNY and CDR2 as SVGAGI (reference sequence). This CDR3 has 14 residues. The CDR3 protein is CASSYQGPGGKLFF. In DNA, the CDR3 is TGTGCCAGCAGTTACCAGGGGCCCGGTGGAAAACTGTTTTTT.

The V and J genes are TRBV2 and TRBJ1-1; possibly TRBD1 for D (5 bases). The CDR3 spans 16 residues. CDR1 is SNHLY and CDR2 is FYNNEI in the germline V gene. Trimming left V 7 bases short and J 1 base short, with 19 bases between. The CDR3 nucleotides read TGTGCCAGCACCCTAAGGGGTACGTGGGAGAACACTGAAGCTTTCTTT. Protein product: CASTLRGTWENTEAFF. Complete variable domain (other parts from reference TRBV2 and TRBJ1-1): EPEVTQTPSHQVTQMGQEVILRCVPISNHLYFYWYRQILGQKVEFLVSFYNNEISEKSEIFDDQFSVERPDGSNFTLKIRSTKLEDSAMYFCASTLRGTWENTEAFFGQGTRLTVV.

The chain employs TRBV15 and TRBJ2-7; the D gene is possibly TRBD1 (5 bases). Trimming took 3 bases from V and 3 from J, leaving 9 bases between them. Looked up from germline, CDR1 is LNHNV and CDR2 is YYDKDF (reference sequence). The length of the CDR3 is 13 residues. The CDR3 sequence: CATSSGADYEQYF. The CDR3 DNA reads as TGTGCCACCAGCAGTGGGGCAGACTACGAGCAGTACTTC.

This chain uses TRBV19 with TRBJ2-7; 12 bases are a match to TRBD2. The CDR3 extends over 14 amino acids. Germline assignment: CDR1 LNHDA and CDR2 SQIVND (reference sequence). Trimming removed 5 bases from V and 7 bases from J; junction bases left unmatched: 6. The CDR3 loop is CASSLAGLAGEQYF. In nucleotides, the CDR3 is TGTGCCAGTAGTCTCGCAGGACTAGCGGGGGAGCAGTACTTC. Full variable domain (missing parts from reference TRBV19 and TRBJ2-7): DGGITQSPKYLFRKEGQNVTLSCEQNLNHDAMYWYRQDPGQGLRLIYYSQIVNDFQKGDIAEGYSVSREKKESFPLTVTSAQKNPTAFYLCASSLAGLAGEQYFGPGTRLTVT.

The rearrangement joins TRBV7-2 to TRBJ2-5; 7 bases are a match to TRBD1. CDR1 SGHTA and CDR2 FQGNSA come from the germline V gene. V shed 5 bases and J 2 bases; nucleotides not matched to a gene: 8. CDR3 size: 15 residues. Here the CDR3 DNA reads TGTGCCAGCAGCCGCGGACAGGCCGCTCAAGAGACCCAGTACTTC. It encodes CASSRGQAAQETQYF.

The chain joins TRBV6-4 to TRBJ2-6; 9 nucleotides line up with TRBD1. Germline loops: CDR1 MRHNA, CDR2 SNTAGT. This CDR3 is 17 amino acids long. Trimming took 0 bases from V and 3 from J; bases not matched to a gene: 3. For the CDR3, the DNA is TGTGCCAGCAGTGACTCCGGGACAGGGTTTGGGGCCAACGTCCTGACTTTC. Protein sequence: CASSDSGTGFGANVLTF.

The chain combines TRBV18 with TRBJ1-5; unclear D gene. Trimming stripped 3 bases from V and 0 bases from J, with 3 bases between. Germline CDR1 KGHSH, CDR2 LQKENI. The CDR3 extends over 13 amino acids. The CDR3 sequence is CASSPLSNQPQHF. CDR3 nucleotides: TGTGCCAGCTCACCCCTTAGCAATCAGCCCCAGCATTTT.

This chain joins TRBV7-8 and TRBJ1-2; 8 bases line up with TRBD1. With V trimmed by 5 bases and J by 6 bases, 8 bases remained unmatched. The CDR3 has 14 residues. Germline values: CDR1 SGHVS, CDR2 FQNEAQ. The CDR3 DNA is TGTGCCAGCAGCCCCCAGGACAGGGTGGATGGCTACACCTTC. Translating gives CASSPQDRVDGYTF.